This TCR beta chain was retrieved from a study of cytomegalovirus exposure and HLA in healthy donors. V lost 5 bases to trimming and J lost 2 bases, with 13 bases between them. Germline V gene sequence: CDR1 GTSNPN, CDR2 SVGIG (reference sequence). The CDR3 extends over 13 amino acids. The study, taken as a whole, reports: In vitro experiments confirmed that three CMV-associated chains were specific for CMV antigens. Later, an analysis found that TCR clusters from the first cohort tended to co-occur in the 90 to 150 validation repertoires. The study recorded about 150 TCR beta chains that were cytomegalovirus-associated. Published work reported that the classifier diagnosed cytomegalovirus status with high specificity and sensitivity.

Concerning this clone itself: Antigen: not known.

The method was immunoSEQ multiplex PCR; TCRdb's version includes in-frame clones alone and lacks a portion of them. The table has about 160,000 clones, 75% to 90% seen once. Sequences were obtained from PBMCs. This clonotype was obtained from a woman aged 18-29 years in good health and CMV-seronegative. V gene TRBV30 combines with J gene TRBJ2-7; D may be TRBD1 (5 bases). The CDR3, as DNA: TGTGCCTGGTCAATAACAGGAACCTACGAGCAGTACTTC. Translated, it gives CAWSITGTYEQYF.